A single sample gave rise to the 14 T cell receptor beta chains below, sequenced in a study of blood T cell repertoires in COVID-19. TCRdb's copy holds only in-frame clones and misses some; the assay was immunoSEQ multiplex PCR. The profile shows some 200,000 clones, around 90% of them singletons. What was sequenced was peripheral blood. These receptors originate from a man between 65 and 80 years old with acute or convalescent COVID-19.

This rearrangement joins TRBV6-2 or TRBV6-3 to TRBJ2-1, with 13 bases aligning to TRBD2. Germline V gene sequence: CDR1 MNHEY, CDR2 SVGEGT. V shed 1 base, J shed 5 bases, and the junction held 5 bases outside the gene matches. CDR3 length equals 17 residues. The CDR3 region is CASSYFKGLAGHNEQFF. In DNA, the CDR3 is TGTGCCAGCAGTTACTTTAAGGGACTAGCGGGACACAATGAGCAGTTCTTC.

CDR3 sequence (DNA): TGTGCCAGCAGCCACTTGACAGGGGCTTCCTACGAGCAGTACTTC. Translating it yields CASSHLTGASYEQYF. The genes are TRBV14 and TRBJ2-7; 8 positions agree with TRBD1. CDR3 length: 15 amino acids. With 3 bases clipped from V and 1 base from J, the junction kept 5 bases outside the gene matches. In germline, CDR1 is SGHDN, CDR2 FVKESK.

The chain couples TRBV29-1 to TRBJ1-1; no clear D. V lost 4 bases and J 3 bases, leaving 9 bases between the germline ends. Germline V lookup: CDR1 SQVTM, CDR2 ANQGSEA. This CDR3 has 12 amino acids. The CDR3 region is CSVVSDYTEAFF. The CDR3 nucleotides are TGCAGCGTTGTTTCCGACTACACTGAAGCTTTCTTT.

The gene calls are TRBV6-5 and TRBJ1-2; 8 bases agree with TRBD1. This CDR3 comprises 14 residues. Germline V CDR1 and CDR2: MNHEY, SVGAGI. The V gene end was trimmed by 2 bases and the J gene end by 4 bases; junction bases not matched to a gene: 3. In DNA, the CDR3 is TGTGCCAGCAGTTACCGGCAGGGGGCCTATGGCTACACCTTC. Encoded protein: CASSYRQGAYGYTF.

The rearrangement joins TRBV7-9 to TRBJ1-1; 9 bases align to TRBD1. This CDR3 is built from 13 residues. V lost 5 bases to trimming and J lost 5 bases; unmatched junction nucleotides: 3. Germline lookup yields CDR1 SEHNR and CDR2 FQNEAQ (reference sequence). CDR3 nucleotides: TGTGCCAGCAGCGAGGACAGGGGTACTGAAGCTTTCTTT. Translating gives CASSEDRGTEAFF. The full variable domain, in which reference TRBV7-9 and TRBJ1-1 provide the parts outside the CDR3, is DTGVSQNPRHKITKRGQNVTFRCDPISEHNRLYWYRQTLGQGPEFLTYFQNEAQLEKSRLLSDRFSAERPKGSFSTLEIQRTEQGDSAMYLCASSEDRGTEAFFGQGTRLTVV.

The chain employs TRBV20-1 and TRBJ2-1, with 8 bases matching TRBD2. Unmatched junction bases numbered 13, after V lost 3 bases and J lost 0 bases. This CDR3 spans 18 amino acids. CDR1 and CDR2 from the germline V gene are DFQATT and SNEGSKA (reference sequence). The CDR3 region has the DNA TGCAGTGCTAGTGGGTTAGCGGGACGGATTGACTCCTACAATGAGCAGTTCTTC. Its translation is CSASGLAGRIDSYNEQFF.

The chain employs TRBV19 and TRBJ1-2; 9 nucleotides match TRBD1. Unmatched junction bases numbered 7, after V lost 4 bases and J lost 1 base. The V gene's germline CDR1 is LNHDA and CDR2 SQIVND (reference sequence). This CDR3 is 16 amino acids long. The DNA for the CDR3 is TGTGCCAGTAGTACCCGGACAGGGGCGAGTAACTATGGCTACACCTTC. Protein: CASSTRTGASNYGYTF.

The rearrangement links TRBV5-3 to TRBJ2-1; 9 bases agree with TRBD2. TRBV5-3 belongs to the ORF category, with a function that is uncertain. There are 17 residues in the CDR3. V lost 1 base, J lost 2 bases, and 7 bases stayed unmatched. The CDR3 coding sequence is TGTGCCAGAAGCTTGTTCTTAAGACTAGCGGCCTACAATGAGCAGTTCTTC. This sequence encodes CARSLFLRLAAYNEQFF.

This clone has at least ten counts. The CDR3 nucleotides read TGTGCCAGCAGCTTGGGGCGAGTCAGCAGATTCTATGGCTACACCTTC. Amino acid sequence: CASSLGRVSRFYGYTF. The J gene is TRBJ1-2, the V gene TRBV7-2; tentatively, D is TRBD1 (5 bases). This CDR3 contains 16 residues. The ends were cut back, 3 bases at V and 4 bases at J, with 18 bases in the middle. Germline V gives CDR1 SGHTA, CDR2 FQGNSA.

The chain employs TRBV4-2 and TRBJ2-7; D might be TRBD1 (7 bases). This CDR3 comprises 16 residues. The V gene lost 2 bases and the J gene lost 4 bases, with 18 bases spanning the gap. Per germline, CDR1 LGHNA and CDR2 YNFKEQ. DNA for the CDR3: TGTGCCAGCAGCCAACGTAGCGGACAGGCGATTTACGAGCAGTACTTC. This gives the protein CASSQRSGQAIYEQYF.

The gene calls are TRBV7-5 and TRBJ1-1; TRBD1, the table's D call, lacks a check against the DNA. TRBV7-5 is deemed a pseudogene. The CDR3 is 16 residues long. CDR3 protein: CVRSLVVGERGTEAFF. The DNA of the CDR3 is TGTGTCAGAAGCTTAGTTGTAGGGGAAAGGGGCACTGAAGCTTTCTTT.

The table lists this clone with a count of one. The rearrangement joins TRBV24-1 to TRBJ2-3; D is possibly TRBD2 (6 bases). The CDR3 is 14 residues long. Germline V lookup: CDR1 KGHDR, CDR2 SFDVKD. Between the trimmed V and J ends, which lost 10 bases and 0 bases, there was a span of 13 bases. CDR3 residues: CATQRGASTDTQYF. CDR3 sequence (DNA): TGTGCCACTCAACGCGGGGCTAGCACAGATACGCAGTATTTT.

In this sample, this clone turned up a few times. The CDR3 loop is CASSQVWGSISSGANVLTF. For the CDR3, the DNA is TGTGCCAGCAGCCAAGTTTGGGGCAGTATAAGCTCTGGGGCCAACGTCCTGACTTTC. The gene calls are TRBV3-1 (or the pseudogene TRBV3-2) and TRBJ2-6; weak D call: TRBD1 (5 bases). V shed 1 base and J shed 0 bases, with 16 bases lying between them. The CDR3 consists of 19 residues. CDR1 LGHDT and CDR2 YNNKEL come from the germline V gene (reference sequence).

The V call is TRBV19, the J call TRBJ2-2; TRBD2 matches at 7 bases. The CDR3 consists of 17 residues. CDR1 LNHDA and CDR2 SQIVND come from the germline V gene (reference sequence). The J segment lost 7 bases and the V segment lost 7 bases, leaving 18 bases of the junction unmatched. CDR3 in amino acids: CASTPRGRVGVDGELFF. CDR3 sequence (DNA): TGTGCCAGTACCCCTCGGGGGAGGGTGGGAGTGGACGGGGAGCTGTTTTTT.